This T cell receptor (beta chain) was documented in a study of regulatory T cells in long-lasting Graves disease. Sample time point: newly diagnosed GD, antithyroid drugs for less than 3 months. RNA from PBMCs was the source of the TCR library. General study results and limits: Sample size was small, which may have lowered accuracy.

This CDR3 has 17 amino acids. Trimming at V came to 2 bases and at J to 5 bases, leaving 11 bases not matched to a gene. Germline V lookup: CDR1 SGHAT, CDR2 FQNNGV. Sequencing libraries for TCR beta were prepared with iRepertoire HTBI primers and Arm-PCR of CDR3 regions. One entry per CDR3 protein, called by TCRdb with MiXCR from the multiplex PCR reads. This table holds roughly 420,000 distinct CDR3 sequences, 16% found once. For this clonotype: The antigen remains undetermined.

In addition, the sample was reused for a study of T cells in Graves' hyperthyroidism and ophthalmopathy. As that report states: Uncontrolled infections, other autoimmune diseases, pregnancy or lactation led to exclusion of patients. A model using 13 V-J features told ophthalmopathy apart from stable hyperthyroidism.

Here the sequenced sample was peripheral blood mononuclear cells (PBMCs), taken at new diagnosis, from a patient treated with antithyroid drugs. V usage is TRBV11-2 and J usage is TRBJ2-1; TRBD2 aligns across 8 bases. The TCR was taken from a woman aged 25 to 45 with Graves disease. The CDR3 spells CASSLFNRAGGHNEQFF. CDR3 DNA sequence: TGTGCCAGCAGCTTATTCAACCGGGCGGGAGGTCACAATGAGCAGTTCTTC.